The following is a TCR beta chain sequence with its context. The antigen remains undetermined. The CDR3 runs 15 residues. The germline V gene encodes CDR1 MNHEY and CDR2 SVGAGI. V was shortened by 3 bases and J by 7 bases, with 13 bases between the two germline ends. These data come from a study of PD-1 blockade in classical Hodgkin lymphoma. Turning to the study itself: Patients in the cohort were put on intravenous nivolumab, 3 mg/kg every 2 weeks. Whole-study results and caveats: Newly diagnosed patients had baseline TCR diversity that was reportedly lower than that of healthy donors. Newly diagnosed patients had diversity similar to the baseline diversity of complete responders.

TCRdb keeps only in-frame clones here, not all; method: immunoSEQ multiplex PCR. Among 25,000 to 35,000 clones listed, approximately 70% were seen once. Sample time point: cycle 4 day 1 (C4D1), after around six weeks of nivolumab. Every one of the patients relapsed after autologous stem cell transplantation (brentuximab vedotin exposure was variable). This sequence joins TRBV6-5 and TRBJ1-6; no firm D call. The receptor was isolated from a human donor with classical Hodgkin lymphoma. This material consisted of peripheral blood mononuclear cells (PBMCs), taken before the fourth cycle of nivolumab. CDR3 nucleotides: TGTGCCAGCAGTTATTCCCTGGAGGAGAATTCACCCCTCCACTTT. Protein sequence: CASSYSLEENSPLHF.